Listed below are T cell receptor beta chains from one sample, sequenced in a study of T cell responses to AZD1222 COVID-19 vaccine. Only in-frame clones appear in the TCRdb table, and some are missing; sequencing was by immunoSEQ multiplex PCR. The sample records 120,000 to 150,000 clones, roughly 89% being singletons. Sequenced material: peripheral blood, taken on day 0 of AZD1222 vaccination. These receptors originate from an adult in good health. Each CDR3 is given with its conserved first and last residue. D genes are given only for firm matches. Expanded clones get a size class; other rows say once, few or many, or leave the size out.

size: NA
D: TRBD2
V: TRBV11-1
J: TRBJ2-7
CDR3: CASRPGVAGTYEQYF
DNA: TGTGCCAGCAGGCCCGGGGTAGCGGGGACCTACGAGCAGTACTTC

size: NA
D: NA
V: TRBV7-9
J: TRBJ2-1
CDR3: CASSRDEQFF
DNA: TGTGCCAGCAGCCGTGATGAGCAGTTCTTC

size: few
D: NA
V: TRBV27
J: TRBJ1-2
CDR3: CASSPRGRLHNYGYTF
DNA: TGTGCCAGCAGTCCAAGGGGACGACTTCATAACTATGGCTACACCTTC

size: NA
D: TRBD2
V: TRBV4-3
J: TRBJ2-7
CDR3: CASSRGLAGAYEQYF
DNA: TGCGCCAGCAGCCGCGGACTAGCGGGCGCCTACGAGCAGTACTTC

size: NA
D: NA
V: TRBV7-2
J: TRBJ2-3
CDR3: CASSPFGRGTDTQYF
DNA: TGTGCCAGCAGCCCGTTTGGCAGGGGCACAGATACGCAGTATTTT

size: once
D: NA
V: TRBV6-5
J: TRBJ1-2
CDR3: CASSYAMPRGVDGYTF
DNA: TGTGCCAGCAGCTACGCAATGCCGAGGGGGGTAGATGGCTACACCTTC

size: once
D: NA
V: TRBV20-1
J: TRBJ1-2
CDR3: CSAPDDYGYTF
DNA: TGCAGTGCTCCGGACGACTATGGCTACACCTTC

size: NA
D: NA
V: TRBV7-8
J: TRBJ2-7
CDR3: CASSFWTNSYEQYF
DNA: TGTGCCAGCAGCTTTTGGACCAATTCCTACGAGCAGTACTTC

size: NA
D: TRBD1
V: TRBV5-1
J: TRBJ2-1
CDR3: CASSFTGDPYNEQFF
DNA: TGCGCCAGCAGCTTCACAGGGGACCCCTACAATGAGCAGTTCTTC

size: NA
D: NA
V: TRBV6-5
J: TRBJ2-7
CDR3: CASSLGRTAPYEQYF
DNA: TGTGCCAGCAGTTTGGGCAGGACCGCCCCATACGAGCAGTACTTC

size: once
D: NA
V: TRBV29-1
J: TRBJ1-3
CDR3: CSVIRDSGNTIYF
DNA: TGCAGCGTAATCAGGGACTCTGGAAACACCATATATTTT

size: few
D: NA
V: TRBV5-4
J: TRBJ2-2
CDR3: CASSLGWGSTGELFF
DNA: TGTGCCAGCAGCTTGGGATGGGGAAGCACCGGGGAGCTGTTTTTT

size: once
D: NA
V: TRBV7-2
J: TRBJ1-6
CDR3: CASSLFDAQSLHF
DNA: TGTGCCAGCAGCTTATTTGATGCTCAGTCCCTCCACTTT

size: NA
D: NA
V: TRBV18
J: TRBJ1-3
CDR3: CASSPQGGSPSGNTIYF
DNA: TGTGCCAGCTCACCCCAAGGTGGAAGCCCTTCTGGAAACACCATATATTTT

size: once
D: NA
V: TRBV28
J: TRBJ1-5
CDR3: CASSFSDRRYSNQPQHF
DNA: TGTGCCAGCAGTTTCTCCGACAGGCGCTATAGCAATCAGCCCCAGCATTTT

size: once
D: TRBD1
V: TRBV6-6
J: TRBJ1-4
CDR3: CASRHIRGQGNEKLFF
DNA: TGTGCCAGCAGACATATACGGGGACAGGGTAATGAAAAACTGTTTTTT

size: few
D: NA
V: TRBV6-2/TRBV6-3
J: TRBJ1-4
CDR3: CASSSAGSGEKLFF
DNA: TGTGCCAGCAGTTCAGCAGGGTCGGGGGAAAAACTGTTTTTT

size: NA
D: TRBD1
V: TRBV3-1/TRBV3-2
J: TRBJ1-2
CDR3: CASSERQGAGGYTF
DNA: TGTGCCAGCAGCGAAAGACAGGGGGCAGGTGGCTACACCTTC

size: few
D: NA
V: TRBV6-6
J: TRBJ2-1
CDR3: CASSDYSYNEQFF
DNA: TGTGCCAGCAGTGACTATTCCTACAATGAGCAGTTCTTC

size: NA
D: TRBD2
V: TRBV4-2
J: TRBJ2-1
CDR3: CASSQDGLAGSVYNEQFF
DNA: TGTGCCAGCAGCCAAGATGGGCTAGCGGGATCTGTTTACAATGAGCAGTTCTTC

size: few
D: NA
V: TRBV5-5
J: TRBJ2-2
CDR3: CASSPMDSSGELFF
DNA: TGTGCCAGCAGCCCGATGGACTCCAGCGGGGAGCTGTTTTTT

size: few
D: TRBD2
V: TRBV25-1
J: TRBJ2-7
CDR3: CASSGLAGEYEQYF
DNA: TGTGCCAGCAGTGGACTAGCGGGAGAGTACGAGCAGTACTTC

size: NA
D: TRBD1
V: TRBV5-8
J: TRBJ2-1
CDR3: CASSISTGASEQFF
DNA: TGTGCCAGCAGTATATCGACAGGGGCGAGTGAGCAGTTCTTC

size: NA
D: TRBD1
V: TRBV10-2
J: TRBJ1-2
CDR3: CASSSGTGGFYGYTF
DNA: TGCGCCAGCAGCTCCGGGACAGGGGGCTTCTATGGCTACACCTTC

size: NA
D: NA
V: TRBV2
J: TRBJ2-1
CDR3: CASKEGLVYNEQFF
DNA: TGTGCCAGCAAGGAGGGCCTGGTTTACAATGAGCAGTTCTTC

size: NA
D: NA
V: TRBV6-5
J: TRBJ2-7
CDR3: CASSYQGRYEQYF
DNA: TGTGCCAGCAGTTATCAAGGAAGGTACGAGCAGTACTTC

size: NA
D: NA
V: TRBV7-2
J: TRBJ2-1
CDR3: CASSLGWGRNEQFF
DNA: TGTGCCAGCAGCCTGGGATGGGGAAGAAACGAGCAGTTCTTC

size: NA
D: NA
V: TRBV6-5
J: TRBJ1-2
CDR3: CASSYLGGAGYTF
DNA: TGTGCCAGCAGTTACCTTGGAGGGGCTGGCTACACCTTC

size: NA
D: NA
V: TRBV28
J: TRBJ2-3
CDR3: CASSSSTRLGTQYF
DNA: TGTGCCAGCAGCTCCTCAACCAGACTAGGTACGCAGTATTTT

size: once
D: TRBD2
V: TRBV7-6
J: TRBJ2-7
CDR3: CASSLEIAGGPGEQYF
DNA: TGTGCCAGCAGCTTGGAAATAGCGGGAGGGCCGGGCGAGCAGTACTTC

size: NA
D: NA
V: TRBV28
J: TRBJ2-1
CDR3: CASSPYIGYNEQFF
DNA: TGTGCCAGCAGTCCTTATATAGGCTACAATGAGCAGTTCTTC

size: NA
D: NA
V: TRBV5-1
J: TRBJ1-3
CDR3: CASSRDGAYSGNTIYF
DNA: TGCGCCAGCAGCCGGGACGGGGCCTACTCTGGAAACACCATATATTTT

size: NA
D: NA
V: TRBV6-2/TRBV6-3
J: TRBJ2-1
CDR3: CASSSQYNEQFF
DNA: TGTGCCAGCAGTTCCCAGTACAATGAGCAGTTCTTC

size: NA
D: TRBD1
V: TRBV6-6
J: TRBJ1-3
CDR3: CASSYSTTGAGNTIYF
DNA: TGTGCCAGCAGTTACTCGACGACAGGGGCCGGAAACACCATATATTTT

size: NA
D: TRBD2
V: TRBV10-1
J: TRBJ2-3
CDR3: CASSTGTSSTDTQYF
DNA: TGCGCCAGCAGTACCGGGACTAGCAGCACAGATACGCAGTATTTT

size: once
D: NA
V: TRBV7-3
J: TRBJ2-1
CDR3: CASSTSRGDEQFF
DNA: TGTGCCAGCAGCACATCTAGGGGGGATGAGCAGTTCTTC

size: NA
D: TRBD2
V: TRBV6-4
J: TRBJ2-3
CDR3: CASSPLGGNTQYF
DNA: TGTGCCAGCAGCCCCCTGGGGGGGAATACGCAGTATTTT

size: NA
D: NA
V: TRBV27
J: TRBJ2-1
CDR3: CASSLLGGAGDEQFF
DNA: TGTGCCAGCAGTTTATTAGGCGGGGCCGGGGATGAGCAGTTCTTC

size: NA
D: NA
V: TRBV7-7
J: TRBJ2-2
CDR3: CASSSTSSNTGELFF
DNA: TGTGCTAGCAGCTCCACTAGCTCGAACACCGGGGAGCTGTTTTTT

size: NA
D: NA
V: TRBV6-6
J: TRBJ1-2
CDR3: CASTGQINYGYTF
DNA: TGTGCCAGCACCGGACAGATCAACTATGGCTACACCTTC

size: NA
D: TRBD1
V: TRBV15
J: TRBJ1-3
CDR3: CATSGPGQWNTIYF
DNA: TGTGCCACCAGCGGCCCGGGACAGTGGAACACCATATATTTT

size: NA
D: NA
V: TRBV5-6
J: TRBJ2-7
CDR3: CASSLSGRAYEQYF
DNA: TGTGCCAGCAGCTTGTCAGGGCGGGCCTACGAGCAGTACTTC

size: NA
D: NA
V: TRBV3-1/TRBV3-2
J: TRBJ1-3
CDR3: CASSQGSSGNTIYF
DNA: TGTGCCAGCAGCCAGGGAAGCTCTGGAAACACCATATATTTT

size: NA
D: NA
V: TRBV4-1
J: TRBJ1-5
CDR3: CASRRTQGDQPQHF
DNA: TGCGCCAGCCGCAGGACGCAGGGCGATCAGCCCCAGCATTTT

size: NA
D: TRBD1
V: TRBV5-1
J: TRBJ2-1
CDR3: CASSLGQGAHNEQFF
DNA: TGCGCCAGCAGCTTGGGACAGGGGGCGCATAATGAGCAGTTCTTC

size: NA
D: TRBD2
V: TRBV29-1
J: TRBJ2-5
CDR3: CSVEGLAGESGETQYF
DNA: TGCAGCGTTGAGGGACTAGCGGGCGAGAGCGGGGAGACCCAGTACTTC

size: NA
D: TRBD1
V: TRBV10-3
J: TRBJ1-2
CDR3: CAISESRGRGYGYTF
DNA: TGTGCCATCAGTGAGAGCAGGGGGCGCGGCTATGGCTACACCTTC

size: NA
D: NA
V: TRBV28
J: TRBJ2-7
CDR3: CASSLLRSSYEQYF
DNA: TGTGCCAGCAGTCTACTGAGGAGCTCCTACGAGCAGTACTTC

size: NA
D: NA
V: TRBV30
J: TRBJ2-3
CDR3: CAWSAGVSTDTQYF
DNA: TGTGCCTGGAGTGCGGGAGTATCGACAGATACGCAGTATTTT

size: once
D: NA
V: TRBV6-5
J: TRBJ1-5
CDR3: CAGAREGNQPQHF
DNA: TGTGCCGGTGCCAGGGAAGGCAATCAGCCCCAGCATTTT

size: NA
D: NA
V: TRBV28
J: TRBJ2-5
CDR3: CASSLSSLETQYF
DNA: TGTGCCAGCAGTTTATCTTCATTAGAGACCCAGTACTTC

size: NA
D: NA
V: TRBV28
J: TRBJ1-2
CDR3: CASSSQGITNYGYTF
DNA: TGTGCCAGCAGTTCTCAGGGCATAACTAACTATGGCTACACCTTC

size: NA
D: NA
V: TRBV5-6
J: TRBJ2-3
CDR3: CASSFGPSGGGGDTQYF
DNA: TGTGCCAGCAGTTTTGGACCCTCCGGGGGAGGAGGGGATACGCAGTATTTT

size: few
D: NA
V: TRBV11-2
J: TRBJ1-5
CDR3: CASSSPRQGMGNQPQHF
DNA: TGTGCCAGCAGCTCACCCCGGCAGGGGATGGGCAATCAGCCCCAGCATTTT

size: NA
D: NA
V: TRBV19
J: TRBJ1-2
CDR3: CASSIGGMDYTF
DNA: TGTGCCAGTAGTATAGGTGGGATGGACTACACCTTC

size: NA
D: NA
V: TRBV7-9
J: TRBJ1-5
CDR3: CASSLDGGANQPQHF
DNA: TGTGCCAGCAGCTTAGATGGAGGGGCCAATCAGCCCCAGCATTTT

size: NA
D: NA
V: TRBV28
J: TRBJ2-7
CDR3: CASSPTPYEQYF
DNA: TGTGCCAGCAGTCCCACCCCCTACGAGCAGTACTTC